This T cell receptor (beta chain) was observed in a study of read filtering for tumor transcriptome and immune sequencing. Across the study: Transcriptome libraries were built from DNase-treated RNA.

Study-wide results and limits: IR-seq and RNA-seq agreed better without single-read clonotypes. The sorted CD138-negative fraction was a mixed bone marrow immune population, not purified T cells.

This clonotype appeared many times. Antigen: not known. From 300 to 400 ng of RNA, a library with molecular barcoded alpha/delta and beta/gamma adaptors was made. TCRdb re-called the reads with MiXCR, one entry per CDR3 protein. The repertoire holds 35,000 to 50,000 distinct CDR3 sequences, less than 20% seen once, with under 40% in the top ten. V lost 6 bases to trimming and J lost 8 bases; unmatched junction nucleotides: 7. The V gene's germline CDR1 is MDHEN and CDR2 SYDVKM. This CDR3 contains 14 residues. Sequences were obtained from a population of CD138-negative cells sorted from bone marrow. The source of this sequence is a donor aged 40 or older with multiple myeloma. The chain has TRBV28 and TRBJ1-4, with 9 bases that match TRBD1. CDR3 amino acids: CASRQGAAWEKLFF. The CDR3 nucleotides read TGTGCCAGCAGACAGGGGGCGGCTTGGGAAAAACTGTTTTTT. The full variable domain, its missing parts supplied by reference TRBV28 and TRBJ1-4, is DVKVTQSSRYLVKRTGEKVFLECVQDMDHENMFWYRQDPGLGLRLIYFSYDVKMKEKGDIPEGYSVSREKKERFSLILESASTNQTSMYLCASRQGAAWEKLFFGSGTQLSVL.